These 21 T cell receptor beta chains originate from one sample sequenced in a study of T cells in Graves' hyperthyroidism and ophthalmopathy. Amplified TCR beta CDR3 regions came from RNA transcripts. The primer set for the first-round RT-PCR of the TCR CDR3 was HTBI. TCRdb re-analysed the multiplex PCR reads in MiXCR, keeping a single row per CDR3 protein. The data contain about 560,000 distinct CDR3 sequences, 15% to 18% of them seen just once; the ten biggest clones take up around 7.5%. Sequences were obtained from blood. Every receptor here comes from a young woman with Graves' hyperthyroidism.

The genes are TRBV6-1 and TRBJ2-3, with 7 bases aligning to TRBD1. The CDR3 runs to 15 residues. From germline, CDR1 is MNHNS and CDR2 SASEGT. With V trimmed by 5 bases and J by 5 bases, 10 bases remained unmatched. CDR3 sequence: CASSSVGQAGDTQYF. The CDR3 coding sequence is TGTGCCAGCAGTTCCGTCGGACAGGCTGGAGATACGCAGTATTTT.

V usage is TRBV9 and J usage is TRBJ2-1; TRBD1 matches at 7 bases. Germline CDR1 SGDLS, CDR2 YYNGEE. The trim removed 4 bases at V and 10 bases at J, leaving 14 bases unmatched. The CDR3 runs 15 residues. In nucleotides, the CDR3 is TGTGCCAGCAGCCCCCCCGGGACAGAGTTGCGGGAGCAGTTCTTC. Translation: CASSPPGTELREQFF.

This clonotype was observed a handful of times. A read error may be the cause here, since a much bigger clone is one base away. The rearrangement uses TRBV7-3 and TRBJ2-1; D unclear. The CDR3 is 13 residues long. CDR1 is SGHTA, CDR2 FQGTGA, per germline. The chain's CDR3 is CASSLLRHNVQFF. CDR3 bases: TGTGCCAGCAGCCTCCTCAGACACAATGTGCAGTTCTTC.

Details on this clonotype: With a much larger clone just one base away, this may be a read error. V usage is TRBV11-1 and J usage is TRBJ1-2; D perhaps matches TRBD1 (5 bases). From germline, CDR1 is SGHAT and CDR2 FQDESV (reference sequence). V lost 8 bases and J lost 2, with 12 bases in between. This CDR3 region has 13 residues. The CDR3 DNA reads as TGTGCCAGCGGCTCAGGGTGGAACTATGGCTACACCTTC. Translated, it gives CASGSGWNYGYTF.

This clonotype was picked up a small number of times. This chain joins TRBV5-1 and TRBJ2-7; maybe TRBD1 (6 bases). V lost 0 bases, J lost 2 bases, and 21 bases lay in between. The length of the CDR3 is 18 residues. CDR1 and CDR2 (germline): SGHRS, YFSETQ. The CDR3 DNA reads as TGCGCCAGCAGCTTGGTAGGGACGACAGGAACGATTCCCTACGAGCAGTACTTC. It specifies CASSLVGTTGTIPYEQYF.

This clonotype came up a few times. This chain links TRBV5-1 with TRBJ1-4, with D perhaps matching TRBD1 (5 bases). The CDR3 sequence is 15 residues long. Germline V gene lookup returns CDR1 SGHRS and CDR2 YFSETQ. Between the trimmed V and J ends, which lost 0 bases and 8 bases, there was a span of 14 bases. The CDR3 region has the DNA TGCGCCAGCAGCTTGGAGGGCAGGGAAGGAGAAAAACTGTTTTTT. Its protein product is CASSLEGREGEKLFF.

This clonotype was counted a few times. The V and J genes are TRBV7-9 and TRBJ1-1; TRBD1 agrees at 7 bases. The germline V gene encodes CDR1 SEHNR and CDR2 FQNEAQ (reference sequence). V shed 1 base, J shed 3 bases, and the junction held 5 bases outside the gene matches. The CDR3 totals 15 residues. CDR3 bases: TGTGCCAGCAGCTTAGGACGCCAGGGGGACACTGAAGCTTTCTTT. Residues: CASSLGRQGDTEAFF.

This clonotype has a count of ten or more. The CDR3 here is CASSSREQYF. The CDR3 DNA follows: TGTGCCAGCAGTTCTCGGGAGCAGTACTTC. The chain recombines TRBV11-2 with TRBJ2-7; D is undetermined. Germline V gene lookup returns CDR1 SGHAT and CDR2 FQNNGV. The CDR3 is 10 amino acids. Trimming shortened V by 6 bases and J by 7 bases, and 7 bases separated the two germline ends.

This clonotype was detected many times. The V call is TRBV12-3 or TRBV12-4, the J call TRBJ1-1, with D uncertain. The V end was cut by 1 base, the J end by 1 base, with 10 bases between. CDR3 length equals 15 residues. DNA of the CDR3: TGTGCCAGCAGTTTAGGGGAGGAAACGAACACTGAAGCTTTCTTT. It specifies CASSLGEETNTEAFF.

To note about this clonotype: One junction end disagrees with the germline gene, perhaps due to a read error. DNA for the CDR3: TGTACCAGCAGTTACCAGACAACTAGCTTTGGGTCAGATACGCAGTATTTT. Protein sequence: CTSSYQTTSFGSDTQYF. The chain links TRBV6-5 to TRBJ2-3; possible D gene TRBD2, 6 bases. Germline CDR1 and CDR2: MNHEY and SVGAGI. CDR3 size: 17 residues.

This clonotype occurred a few times. The J gene is TRBJ1-5, the V gene TRBV5-6, with TRBD1 identical over 7 bases. V was clipped by 4 bases and J by 2 bases; unmatched bases: 12. Per the germline V gene, CDR1 is SGHDT and CDR2 is YYEEEE. CDR3 length: 17 residues. The CDR3 coding sequence is TGTGCCAGCAGCAAATCGACAGGGCTAGTGGGCAATCAGCCCCAGCATTTT. It translates to CASSKSTGLVGNQPQHF.

This clonotype was seen only a few times. A read error may explain this, as a much larger clone is one base away. The chain has TRBV11-2 and TRBJ2-7; D might be TRBD2 (6 bases). CDR1 SGHAT and CDR2 FQNNGV come from the germline V gene. The CDR3 spans 16 residues. CDR3 protein: CASSLAGGTSTYEQCF. The CDR3 nucleotides read TGTGCCAGCAGCTTAGCTGGGGGGACCTCGACCTACGAGCAGTGCTTC.

The genes are TRBV10-3 and TRBJ1-6, with TRBD1 matching over 8 bases. CDR1 and CDR2 (germline): ENHRY, SYGVKD. V lost 6 bases and J lost 7; bases outside the gene matches: 5. The CDR3 extends over 14 amino acids. As DNA, the CDR3 is TGTGCCATCAGCCCGGACAGGGAGAATTCACCCCTCCACTTT. Translating it yields CAISPDRENSPLHF.

This clonotype was seen a handful of times. This chain connects TRBV18 to TRBJ1-2; D not resolved. Trimming removed 0 bases from V and 1 base from J, with 9 bases in between. Germline CDR1 reads KGHSH; CDR2 reads LQKENI. This CDR3 has 15 amino acids. This chain's CDR3 is CASSPPPAVNYGYTF. The CDR3 DNA reads as TGTGCCAGCTCACCACCCCCGGCGGTTAACTATGGCTACACCTTC.

This clonotype was seen at least ten times. J is TRBJ2-1 and V is TRBV20-1; TRBD2 matches at 9 bases. V was clipped by 5 bases and J by 6 bases; unmatched bases: 8. CDR3 length: 14 amino acids. The V gene's germline CDR1 is DFQATT and CDR2 SNEGSKA (reference sequence). CDR3 loop: CSAGGLATRNEQFF. Written as DNA, the CDR3 is TGCAGTGCTGGAGGACTAGCGACCCGCAATGAGCAGTTCTTC.

The genes are TRBV30 and TRBJ2-1; 8 positions match TRBD2. The V gene's germline CDR1 is GTSNPN and CDR2 SVGIG (reference sequence). V shed 4 bases and J 4 bases; nucleotides not matched to a gene: 6. The CDR3 contains 14 residues. The CDR3 sequence is CAWTLAELYNEQFF. CDR3 DNA sequence: TGTGCCTGGACACTAGCGGAACTTTACAATGAGCAGTTCTTC.

Only a few counts were recorded for this clonotype. This rearrangement joins TRBV20-1 to TRBJ2-2; TRBD2 agrees at 14 bases. Germline V gene lookup returns CDR1 DFQATT and CDR2 SNEGSKA (reference sequence). V was clipped by 6 bases and J by 3 bases; unmatched bases: 12. CDR3 length equals 18 residues. In DNA, the CDR3 is TGCAGTGCCCAACCCGGGACTAGCGGGAGAAGGGACACCGGGGAGCTGTTTTTT. This translates into CSAQPGTSGRRDTGELFF.

This clonotype was picked up a small number of times. The rearrangement uses TRBV5-1 and TRBJ1-3, with 12 bases that match TRBD1. After removal of 4 bases from V and 7 bases from J, the junction contained 9 bases not matched to a gene. The V gene's germline CDR1 is SGHRS and CDR2 YFSETQ. The CDR3 is 16 amino acids. The CDR3 spells CASSGTGTGGENTIYF. Here the CDR3 DNA reads TGCGCCAGCAGCGGAACCGGGACAGGGGGCGAGAACACCATATATTTT.

V usage is TRBV20-1 and J usage is TRBJ2-3; TRBD2 matches 10 bases. From germline, CDR1 is DFQATT and CDR2 SNEGSKA (reference sequence). Trimming took 3 bases from V and 6 from J; bases not matched to a gene: 6. This CDR3 is 14 amino acids long. CDR3 sequence reads: CSASLAGVADTQYF. The CDR3 DNA follows: TGCAGTGCTAGCCTAGCGGGAGTTGCTGATACGCAGTATTTT.

At least ten counts were recorded for this clonotype. The chain couples TRBV6-5 to TRBJ2-2; TRBD2 is a possible D gene (6 bases). This CDR3 contains 16 residues. Trimming left V 0 bases short and J 3 bases short, with 11 bases between. The germline gives CDR1 MNHEY, CDR2 SVGAGI. The CDR3 protein is CASSYSGGPHTGELFF. For the CDR3, the DNA is TGTGCCAGCAGTTACTCGGGGGGACCGCACACCGGGGAGCTGTTTTTT.

This clonotype was picked up a small number of times. The chain has TRBV20-1 and TRBJ1-2, with a possible D match to TRBD1 (5 bases). V lost 3 bases to trimming and J lost 7 bases, with 12 bases between them. Germline assignment: CDR1 DFQATT and CDR2 SNEGSKA (reference sequence). The CDR3 contains 12 residues. The DNA of the CDR3 is TGCAGTGCTAGGACAGCTGGTTCTGGCTACACCTTC. Amino acids: CSARTAGSGYTF.